The entry below gives a single TCR gamma chain sequence along with its context. The germline CDR1 and CDR2 sequences are GITISATS and ISYDGTV (reference sequence). The CDR3 totals 17 residues. TCRdb reprocessed the reads through CATT. The table for this sample gives around 20 gamma-chain clones. The sample comes from a study of gamma-delta chains in newborns, infants, children. About the research overall: Microbial exposure reportedly drives polyclonal innate γδ T cell expansion after birth.

This TCR was recovered from a child who received the measles vaccine. This table probably holds off-target reads from a library built for another chain. Sequencing was done on a sample of blood. No call exists for the J gene, whereas the V gene is TRGV9. CDR3 residues: CACDELLGDTRQAQLFF. Written as DNA, the CDR3 is TGTGCCTGTGACGAATTACTGGGGGATACCCGACAAGCACAACTCTTCTTT.